The text below deals with one TCR beta chain. This CDR3 comprises 18 residues. Germline CDR1 is SNHLY and CDR2 is FYNNEI. The junction had 17 bases not matched to a gene; V was cut back by 2 bases and J by 5 bases. These data are taken from a study of blood T cell repertoires in COVID-19. On the study more broadly: Samples representing acute and convalescent COVID-19 were sourced from the United States, Italy and Spain. PBMCs, B-cell-depleted T cells, or T cells provided the cDNA or gDNA that made up the material.

In the original processing: Amplification with reference gene primers provided the estimates of nucleated cell counts. Clones were sequenced by immunoSEQ multiplex PCR, and TCRdb holds only the in-frame ones, with some missing. V, J and clone size are those of that table, while D and trimming were read from the DNA. The table includes about 150,000 clones, about 86% detected once. The TCR comes from a woman in her 70s with acute or convalescent COVID-19. What was sequenced was peripheral blood. This sequence joins TRBV2 and TRBJ2-5, with 7 bases that match TRBD1. Here the CDR3 DNA reads TGTGCCAGCAGTGAATTTCGGTTTGTGGGACAGCCTCCGGAGACCCAGTACTTC. This gives the protein CASSEFRFVGQPPETQYF. The full variable domain, with the rest looked up from reference TRBV2 and TRBJ2-5, is EPEVTQTPSHQVTQMGQEVILRCVPISNHLYFYWYRQILGQKVEFLVSFYNNEISEKSEIFDDQFSVERPDGSNFTLKIRSTKLEDSAMYFCASSEFRFVGQPPETQYFGPGTRLLVL.